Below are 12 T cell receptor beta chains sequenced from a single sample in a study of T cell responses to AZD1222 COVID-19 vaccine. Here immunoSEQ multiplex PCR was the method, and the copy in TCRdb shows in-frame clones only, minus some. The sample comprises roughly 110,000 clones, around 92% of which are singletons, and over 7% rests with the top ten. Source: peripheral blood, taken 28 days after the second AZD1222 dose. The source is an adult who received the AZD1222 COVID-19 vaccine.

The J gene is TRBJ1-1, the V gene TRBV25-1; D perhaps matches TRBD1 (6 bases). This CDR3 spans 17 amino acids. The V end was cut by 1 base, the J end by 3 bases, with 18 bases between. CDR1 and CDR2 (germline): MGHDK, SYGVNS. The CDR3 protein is CASSEWLAGARDTEAFF. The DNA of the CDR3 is TGTGCCAGCAGTGAATGGTTGGCAGGGGCTCGGGACACTGAAGCTTTCTTT.

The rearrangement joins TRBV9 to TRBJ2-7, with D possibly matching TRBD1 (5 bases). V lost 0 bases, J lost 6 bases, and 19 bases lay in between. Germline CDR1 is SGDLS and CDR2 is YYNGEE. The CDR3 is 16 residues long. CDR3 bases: TGTGCCAGCAGCGTAGCCCAGTTTACAGGAACGGGCGAGCAGTACTTC. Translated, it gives CASSVAQFTGTGEQYF.

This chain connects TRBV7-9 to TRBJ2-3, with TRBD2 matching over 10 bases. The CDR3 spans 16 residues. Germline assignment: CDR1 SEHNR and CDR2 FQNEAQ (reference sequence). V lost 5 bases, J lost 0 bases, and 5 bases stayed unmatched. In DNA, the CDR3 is TGTGCCAGCAGCACCCCGGGACTAGCGAGCACAGATACGCAGTATTTT. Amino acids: CASSTPGLASTDTQYF. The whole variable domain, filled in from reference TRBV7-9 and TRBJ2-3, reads DTGVSQNPRHKITKRGQNVTFRCDPISEHNRLYWYRQTLGQGPEFLTYFQNEAQLEKSRLLSDRFSAERPKGSFSTLEIQRTEQGDSAMYLCASSTPGLASTDTQYFGPGTRLTVL.

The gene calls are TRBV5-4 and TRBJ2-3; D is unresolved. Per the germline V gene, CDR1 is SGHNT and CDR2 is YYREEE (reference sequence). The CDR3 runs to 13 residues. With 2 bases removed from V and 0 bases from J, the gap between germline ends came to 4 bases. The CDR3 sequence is CASSFDSTDTQYF. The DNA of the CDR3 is TGTGCCAGCAGCTTCGATAGCACAGATACGCAGTATTTT.

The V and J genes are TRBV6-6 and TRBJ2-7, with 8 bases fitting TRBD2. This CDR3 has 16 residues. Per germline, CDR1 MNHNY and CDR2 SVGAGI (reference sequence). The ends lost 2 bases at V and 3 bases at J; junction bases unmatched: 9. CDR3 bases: TGTGCCAGCAGTTACCATCGGGAGGGGGGAAACTACGAGCAGTACTTC. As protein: CASSYHREGGNYEQYF.

Here the CDR3 DNA reads TGTGCCAGCAGCTTAGCGTTCGGGGGAGGGCCCTACGAGCAGTACTTC. This sequence encodes CASSLAFGGGPYEQYF. The chain carries TRBV7-2 and TRBJ2-7; 7 nucleotides align to TRBD2. This CDR3 is 16 amino acids long. V gave up 0 bases and J gave up 2 bases; unmatched junction bases: 7. Germline V gives CDR1 SGHTA, CDR2 FQGNSA.

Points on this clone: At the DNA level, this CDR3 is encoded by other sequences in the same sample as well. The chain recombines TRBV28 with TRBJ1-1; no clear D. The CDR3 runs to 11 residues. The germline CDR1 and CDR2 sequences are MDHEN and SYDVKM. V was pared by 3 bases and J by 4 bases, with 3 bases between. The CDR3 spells CASSLGTEAFF. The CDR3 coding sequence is TGTGCCAGCAGTTTGGGCACTGAAGCTTTCTTT.

This CDR3 reads CASSASTSGNEQFF. DNA of the CDR3: TGTGCCAGCAGCGCCTCGACTAGTGGTAATGAGCAGTTCTTC. The chain links TRBV7-3 to TRBJ2-1; tentatively, D is TRBD2 (6 bases). CDR3 length: 14 amino acids. Germline CDR1 is SGHTA and CDR2 is FQGTGA. Trimming cost V 5 bases and J 7 bases, with 15 bases left between them.

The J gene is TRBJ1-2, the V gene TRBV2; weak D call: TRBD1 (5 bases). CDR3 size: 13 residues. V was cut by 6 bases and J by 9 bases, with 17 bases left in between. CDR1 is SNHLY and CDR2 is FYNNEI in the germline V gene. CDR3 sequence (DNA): TGTGCCAGCAGGGCGGGGCTAACAGAGAGCTACACCTTC. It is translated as CASRAGLTESYTF.

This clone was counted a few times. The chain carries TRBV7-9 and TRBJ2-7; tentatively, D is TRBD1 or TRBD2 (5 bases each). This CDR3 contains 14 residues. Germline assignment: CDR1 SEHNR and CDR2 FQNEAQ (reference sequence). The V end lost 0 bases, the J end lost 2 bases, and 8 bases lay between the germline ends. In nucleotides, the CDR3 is TGTGCCAGCAGCTTAGCGGGGGTAGCCTACGAGCAGTACTTC. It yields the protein CASSLAGVAYEQYF.

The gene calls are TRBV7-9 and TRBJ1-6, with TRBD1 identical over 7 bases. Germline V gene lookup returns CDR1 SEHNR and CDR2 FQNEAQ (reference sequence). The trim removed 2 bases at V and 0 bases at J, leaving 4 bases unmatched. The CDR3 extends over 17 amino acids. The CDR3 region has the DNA TGTGCCAGCAGCTTAAAACAGGGGAGCTCCTATAATTCACCCCTCCACTTT. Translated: CASSLKQGSSYNSPLHF.

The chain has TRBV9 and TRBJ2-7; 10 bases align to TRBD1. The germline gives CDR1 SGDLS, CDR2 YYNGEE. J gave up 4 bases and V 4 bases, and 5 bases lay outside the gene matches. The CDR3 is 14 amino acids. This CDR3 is CASSPTGGIYEQYF. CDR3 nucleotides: TGTGCCAGCAGCCCGACAGGGGGCATATACGAGCAGTACTTC.